This TCR beta chain was observed in a study of cytomegalovirus exposure and HLA in healthy donors (dated by TCRdb to about 2017). Study-wide context: An earlier analysis of under 600 of the donors reported 250 to 350 Gb of sequence data and around 120 million unique TCR beta sequences from about 200 million T cells. An early release that covered fewer than 800 HLA-typed donors contained approximately 300 gigabases of sequencing data and about 93 million unique TCR sequences. The genetic ancestry cluster associated with self-reported Caucasian donors included around four fifths of the 398 genotyped donors. The study aimed to test whether signatures of past pathogen exposure could be identified by cataloging public T cell receptors. The study profiled the T cell repertoires of under 850 subjects by immunosequencing and related them to cytomegalovirus serostatus. Besides the first cohort of 666 subjects, a separate validation cohort made up of some 110 different subjects was used. High-throughput TCR immunosequencing, statistical association of individual TCRs with disease status, and machine learning were combined to predict cytomegalovirus infection status. In a later analysis, previously published TCR beta repertoires from several hundred donors were re-analyzed and high-resolution HLA genotyping was added so that TCR occurrence patterns could be studied. Rather than using new phenotypic data, the later analysis identified candidate immune exposures from TCR beta sequences and from how often those sequences occurred across donors. An earlier analysis of 450 to 750 of the donors used high-throughput TCR beta sequencing to judge whether each TCR beta V gene segment behaved as functional or pseudogenic. Donor age, sex, ethnicity and CMV serostatus were compiled together with the repertoire data. Genome-wide SNP genotypes for about 65% of the 666 donors were used in a later genetic analysis, which treated that subset as a discovery cohort. Every discovery cohort repertoire had been produced on one sequencing platform. Both class I and class II loci were covered by HLA typing, at four-digit resolution. The number of donors typed differed by locus, with roughly 629-640 for A, B, C, DRB1 and DQB1, roughly 520 for DQA1, 600 to 610 for DPA1, and some 440 for DPB1. Because of strong linkage in the cohort, a few DR-DQ haplotypes were treated as single units for association and clustering. Across about 370 genotyped donors of the cohort, an average of about 240,000 unique TCR beta nucleotide sequences per donor were sequenced, and roughly 20% of those sequences were non-productive. Overall results and qualifications from the work: In a later analysis, HLA-associated TCR beta chains showed more clonal expansion and lower generation probabilities than non-associated chains that were equally common. About 17 rarely observed V segments, including chromosome 9 orphons, were excluded from the earlier analysis of approximately 600 of the donors because counts were too low. In both the original and validation cohorts, the classifier was reported to diagnose cytomegalovirus status with high specificity and sensitivity. Most CMV-associated TCR beta chains appeared to be HLA-restricted in a later analysis, and the HLA associations seemed to be driven largely by CMV exposure. HLA typing was unavailable for some donors at each locus, so association tests used only the typed subset. According to the authors, the approach could potentially be generalized to other disease states and immunological phenotypes. In vitro tests confirmed that a few of the cytomegalovirus-associated TCR beta chains recognize cytomegalovirus antigens. A further reported finding was that TCR beta sequences accurately predicted the HLA-A and HLA-B alleles for most subjects in the first cohort. A later analysis associated roughly 17,000 TCR beta sequences with specific HLA alleles at a false discovery rate of 0.05. According to a later analysis, parvovirus B19, influenza, CMV and Epstein-Barr virus appeared linked to several top co-occurrence clusters. Roughly uniform sequencing depth across donors was assumed in presence/absence analyses, although this assumption may not hold. When HLA alleles, especially DR and DQ, strongly co-occurred, attributing TCR associations to individual alleles was difficult. A total of some 180 TCR beta chains were listed by the study as associated with cytomegalovirus. In this cohort, only TCR beta chains were sequenced, and detectable features were limited by the absence of alpha or paired-chain data. Immune exposure information for the cohort was limited to CMV serostatus. An earlier analysis of around 600 of the donors showed that most TCR beta V segments appeared in productive rearrangements either about 87% or about 30% of the time, which broadly matched IMGT annotations. Across donors, most TCR sequences were observed very rarely, whereas some public TCRs were present in many individuals. A group of highly shared sequence variants was considered likely to be a technical artifact of the sequencing pipeline. In a later analysis, the rate of TCR association differed among HLA loci, with DRB1 alleles having the most associated TCRs and HLA-C alleles having the fewest. Compared with the approximately 670-donor mean, donors in an Asian-associated ancestry cluster had fewer N-insertions in productive TCRs, according to a later genetic analysis. Linkage disequilibrium might explain the correlated functional status among segregating V segments, but an unknown experimental factor could not be excluded. A later genetic analysis associated a missense DCLRE1C variant with V-gene and J-gene trimming of TCR beta chains, and an independent cohort replicated the association. The 87-base-pair reads could not distinguish some IMGT-functional V segments, including TRBV6-2 and TRBV6-3, so those segments were excluded.

In total, fewer than 750 healthy bone marrow donors made up the cohort. Cohort members were all nominally healthy when sampled, although unrecorded immune exposures were likely present. The donor was CMV seropositive and belonged to the group of 250 to 300 seropositive cohort members. A peripheral blood sample was collected from each donor, and TCR beta sequencing was performed on peripheral blood mononuclear cells. Genomic DNA was extracted from the blood cell samples with the Qiagen DNeasy Blood Extraction Kit. This clone was observed a single time. Its antigen has not been determined. Base quality data are lacking; no much larger clone is found one base away. From the cysteine up to the phenylalanine, the CDR3 has a length of 19 residues. Only CDR3 DNA remains: 57 bases, in frame from the first base. The germline V gene encodes CDR1 SGHNT and CDR2 YYREEE (reference sequence). From V the trimming removes 0 bases and from J it removes 7 bases, while the gene matches leave 18 bases of the junction unaccounted for.

The library was produced with the immunoSEQ multiplex PCR assay. For the multiplex PCR, a mixture combining 60 forward primers for TCR Vbeta segments and 13 reverse primers for TCR Jbeta segments was used. The CDR3 region of rearranged TCR beta genes was amplified from genomic DNA by a multiplex PCR assay. On the Illumina HiSeq System, the amplified TCR beta libraries were sequenced as 87-base-pair reads. Under the source paper's analysis protocol: Across the roughly 640 repertoires, a later analysis counted tens of millions of unique TCR beta chains, 9.5 million to 12 million of which were shared by at least two donors. To remove PCR and sequencing errors, raw reads were error-corrected and collapsed into unique sequences using a nearest-neighbor algorithm that merged closely related sequences. To assign V, D and J gene segments, CDR3 sequences were aligned to IMGT reference sequences. For a sequence to be retained, a match of at least six nucleotides was required to both a V gene segment and a J gene segment. Rearrangements were called productive when the CDR3 lacked stop codons and stayed in frame with V and J; all others were non-productive. CDR3 was defined according to IMGT convention as the region running from the second conserved V-encoded cysteine to the conserved J-encoded phenylalanine. Sequences without an unambiguous match to a single V gene segment were excluded from the earlier analysis of about 600 of the donors. An earlier analysis of 587 of the donors called V segments functional above 56.7% productive rearrangements and segregating when the between-donor standard deviation exceeded 5%. To diagnose cytomegalovirus status from the catalog of TCR beta chain sequences, a statistical classification framework was built. V and J gene assignment, in a later analysis, came from comparing TCR nucleotide sequences with IMGT/GENE-DB human TR gene sequences. The TCRdist pipeline was used in a later analysis to assign CDR3 sequences and most-parsimonious VDJ recombination scenarios. In a later analysis, each TCR beta chain was defined by its CDR3 amino acid sequence together with its V-gene family, and reads lacking a unique V-gene family were excluded. To address suspected cross-contamination and a sequencing artifact, a later analysis removed around 600 highly shared, low-generation-probability nucleotide sequences. A later analysis calculated a clonal expansion index for each public chain from normalized within-repertoire ranks of inferred template counts. A later analysis computed generation probabilities with a VDJ recombination model fitted to out-of-frame rearrangements, and checked the results against IGoR. A later analysis scored TCR-TCR, TCR-HLA and TCR-CMV co-occurrence with hypergeometric tests, applying a repertoire-size bias correction to TCR pairs. False discovery rates were estimated in a later analysis by permuting HLA or CMV assignments 20 times. In a later analysis, co-occurring TCRs were grouped using DBSCAN, with TCRdist sequence similarity added in when clustering inside HLA-allele-positive subsets. Repertoires with fewer than 30,000 or more than 120,000 public chains, plus five repertoires with anomalous nucleotide sharing, were excluded from co-occurrence clustering. TCRdb took over this immuneACCESS table, retaining in-frame rearrangements with V and J assigned. Such tables are incomplete; in checked studies, under half of the missing clones stem from an unresolved V gene, and the remainder is unexplained. V, J and clone size are those of that table, while D and trimming were read from the DNA. In all, the sample holds 150,000 to 200,000 clones, and over 70% of those were seen once. The top ten clones comprise about 3.1% of the sample.

Sequencing was performed on PBMCs. The clonotype originates from a woman between 50 and 59 years old in good health and CMV-seropositive. The rearranged chain carries TRBV5-4 and TRBJ2-4, with 8 central nucleotides matching TRBD2. Read as DNA, the sequence is TGTGCCAGCAGCTTGGGGGGGGTTAGCGGGACGGAGAGGGGGAACATTCAGTACTTC. Translated, it gives CASSLGGVSGTERGNIQYF. The full variable domain, with segments outside the CDR3 supplied by the reference TRBV5-4 and TRBJ2-4 proteins, appears as ETGVTQSPTHLIKTRGQQVTLRCSSQSGHNTVSWYQQALGQGPQFIFQYYREEENGRGNFPPRFSGLQFPNYSSELNVNALELDDSALYLCASSLGGVSGTERGNIQYFGAGTRLSVL.